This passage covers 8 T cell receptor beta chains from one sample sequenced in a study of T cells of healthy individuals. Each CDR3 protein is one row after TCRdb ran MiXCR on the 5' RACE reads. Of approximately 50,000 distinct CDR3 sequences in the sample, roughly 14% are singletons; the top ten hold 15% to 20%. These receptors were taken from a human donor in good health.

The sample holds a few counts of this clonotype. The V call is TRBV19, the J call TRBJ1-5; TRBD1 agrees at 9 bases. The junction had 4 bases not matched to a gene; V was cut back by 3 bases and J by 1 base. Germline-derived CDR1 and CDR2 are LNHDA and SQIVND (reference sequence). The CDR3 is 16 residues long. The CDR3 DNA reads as TGTGCCAGTAGTATCGGGACAGGGCGGAGCAATCAGCCCCAGCATTTT. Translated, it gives CASSIGTGRSNQPQHF.

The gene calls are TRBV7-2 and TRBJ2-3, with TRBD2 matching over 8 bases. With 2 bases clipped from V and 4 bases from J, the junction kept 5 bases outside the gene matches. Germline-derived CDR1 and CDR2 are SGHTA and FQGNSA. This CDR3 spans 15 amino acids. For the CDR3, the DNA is TGTGCCAGCAGCTTACGGCGGGGGGTGGCAGATACGCAGTATTTT. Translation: CASSLRRGVADTQYF.

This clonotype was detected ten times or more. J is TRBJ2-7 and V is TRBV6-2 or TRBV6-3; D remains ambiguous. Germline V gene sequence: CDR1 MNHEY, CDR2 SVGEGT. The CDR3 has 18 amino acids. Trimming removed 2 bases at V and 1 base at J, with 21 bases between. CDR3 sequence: CASSYGISRAGRSYEQYF. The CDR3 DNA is TGTGCCAGCAGTTACGGGATTAGCCGTGCTGGGCGGTCCTACGAGCAGTACTTC.

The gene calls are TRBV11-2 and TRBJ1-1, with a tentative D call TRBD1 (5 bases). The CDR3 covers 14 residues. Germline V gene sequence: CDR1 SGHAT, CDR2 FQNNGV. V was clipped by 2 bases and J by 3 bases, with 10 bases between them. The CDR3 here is CASSLFLGDTEAFF. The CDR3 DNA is TGTGCCAGCAGCTTATTTCTAGGGGACACTGAAGCTTTCTTT.

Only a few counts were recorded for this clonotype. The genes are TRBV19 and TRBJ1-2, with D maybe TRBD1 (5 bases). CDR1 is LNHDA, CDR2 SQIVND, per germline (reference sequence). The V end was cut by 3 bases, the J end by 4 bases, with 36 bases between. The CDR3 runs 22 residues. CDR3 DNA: TGTGCCAGTAGTATGGGGCGGCAGGGCGGCTATGGCTACACCCTCAGCGGCTATGGCTACACCTTC. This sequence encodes CASSMGRQGGYGYTLSGYGYTF. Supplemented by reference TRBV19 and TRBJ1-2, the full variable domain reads DGGITQSPKYLFRKEGQNVTLSCEQNLNHDAMYWYRQDPGQGLRLIYYSQIVNDFQKGDIAEGYSVSREKKESFPLTVTSAQKNPTAFYLCASSMGRQGGYGYTLSGYGYTFGSGTRLTVV.

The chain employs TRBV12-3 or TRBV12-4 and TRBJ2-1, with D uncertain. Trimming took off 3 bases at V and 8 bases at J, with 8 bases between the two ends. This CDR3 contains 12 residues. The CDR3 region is CASSFRPDEQFF. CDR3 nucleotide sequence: TGTGCCAGCAGTTTTCGTCCCGATGAGCAGTTCTTC.

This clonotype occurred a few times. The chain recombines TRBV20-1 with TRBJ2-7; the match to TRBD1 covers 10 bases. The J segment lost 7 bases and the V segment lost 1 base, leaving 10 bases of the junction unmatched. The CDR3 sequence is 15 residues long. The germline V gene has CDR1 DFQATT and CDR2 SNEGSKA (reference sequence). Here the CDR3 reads CSARAAGTGVWEQYF. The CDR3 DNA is TGCAGTGCTAGAGCCGCCGGGACAGGGGTCTGGGAGCAGTACTTC.

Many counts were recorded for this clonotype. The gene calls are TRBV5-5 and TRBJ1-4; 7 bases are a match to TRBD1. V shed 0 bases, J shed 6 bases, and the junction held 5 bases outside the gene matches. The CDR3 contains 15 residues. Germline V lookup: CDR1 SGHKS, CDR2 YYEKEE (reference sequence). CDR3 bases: TGTGCCAGCAGCTTGGTTCCAGGGGGGGATGAAAAACTGTTTTTT. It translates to CASSLVPGGDEKLFF.